Listed below are T cell receptor beta chains from one sample, sequenced in a study of cytomegalovirus exposure and HLA in healthy donors. Clones were sequenced by immunoSEQ multiplex PCR, and TCRdb holds only the in-frame ones, with some missing. Among fewer than 250,000 clones listed, about 80% were seen once. The sample consisted of PBMCs. Source of these receptors: a girl aged 10-17 years in good health and CMV-seronegative. Each CDR3 is given with its conserved first and last residue. A D gene is named only where the DNA matches it firmly. Where a row states a size, it is once, few, many or the class of an expanded clone; other rows omit it.

d_gene: NA; j_gene: TRBJ2-3; abundance: NA; v_gene: TRBV6-1; CDR3aa: CASSELEFGTDTQYF; CDR3nt: TGTGCCAGCAGTGAACTGGAGTTCGGCACAGATACGCAGTATTTT
d_gene: TRBD1; j_gene: TRBJ2-1; abundance: NA; v_gene: TRBV4-1; CDR3aa: CASSPTPGQFYNEQFF; CDR3nt: TGCGCCAGCAGCCCAACCCCGGGACAGTTCTACAATGAGCAGTTCTTC
d_gene: NA; j_gene: TRBJ1-1; abundance: NA; v_gene: TRBV28; CDR3aa: CASSSYMNTEAFF; CDR3nt: TGTGCCAGCAGTTCCTATATGAACACTGAAGCTTTCTTT
d_gene: TRBD1; j_gene: TRBJ1-3; abundance: NA; v_gene: TRBV5-1; CDR3aa: CASSLEHRGANTIYF; CDR3nt: TGCGCCAGCAGCTTGGAGCACAGGGGCGCGAACACCATATATTTT
d_gene: NA; j_gene: TRBJ2-2; abundance: NA; v_gene: TRBV5-6; CDR3aa: CASSSLKQGYTGELFF; CDR3nt: TGTGCCAGCAGCTCCCTAAAACAGGGATACACCGGGGAGCTGTTTTTT
d_gene: TRBD2; j_gene: TRBJ2-1; abundance: NA; v_gene: TRBV29-1; CDR3aa: CSVELAGPFF; CDR3nt: TGCAGCGTTGAACTAGCGGGACCGTTCTTC
d_gene: NA; j_gene: TRBJ2-1; abundance: NA; v_gene: TRBV28; CDR3aa: CASSTGRAGTYNEQFF; CDR3nt: TGTGCCAGCAGCACGGGAAGGGCGGGAACCTACAATGAGCAGTTCTTC
d_gene: NA; j_gene: TRBJ1-2; abundance: NA; v_gene: TRBV7-2; CDR3aa: CASSQPGGGYTF; CDR3nt: TGTGCCAGCAGTCAGCCCGGGGGAGGCTACACCTTC
d_gene: TRBD1; j_gene: TRBJ1-4; abundance: NA; v_gene: TRBV6-1; CDR3aa: CTSRGRGQNEKLFF; CDR3nt: TGTACCAGCAGGGGCAGGGGACAGAATGAAAAACTGTTTTTT
d_gene: NA; j_gene: TRBJ1-1; abundance: NA; v_gene: TRBV5-1; CDR3aa: CASSLRAGGEAFF; CDR3nt: TGCGCCAGCTCCCTAAGAGCCGGAGGGGAAGCTTTCTTT
d_gene: TRBD2; j_gene: TRBJ2-7; abundance: NA; v_gene: TRBV7-3; CDR3aa: CASSLRLAGSSYEQYF; CDR3nt: TGTGCCAGCAGCTTAAGGCTAGCGGGTAGCTCCTACGAGCAGTACTTC
d_gene: NA; j_gene: TRBJ1-1; abundance: NA; v_gene: TRBV30; CDR3aa: CAWAGNTEAFF; CDR3nt: TGTGCCTGGGCAGGGAACACTGAAGCTTTCTTT
d_gene: NA; j_gene: TRBJ2-7; abundance: NA; v_gene: TRBV6-5; CDR3aa: CASSYARDAYEQYF; CDR3nt: TGTGCCAGCAGTTACGCCCGGGATGCCTACGAGCAGTACTTC
d_gene: NA; j_gene: TRBJ2-7; abundance: few; v_gene: TRBV6-5; CDR3aa: CASSYYPGDYEQYF; CDR3nt: TGTGCCAGCAGTTACTACCCCGGAGACTACGAGCAGTACTTC
d_gene: NA; j_gene: TRBJ2-5; abundance: once; v_gene: TRBV29-1; CDR3aa: CSVEDGGFDQYF; CDR3nt: TGCAGCGTTGAAGATGGCGGTTTCGACCAGTACTTC
d_gene: NA; j_gene: TRBJ2-3; abundance: NA; v_gene: TRBV7-3; CDR3aa: CASSFAPQDTQYF; CDR3nt: TGTGCCAGCAGCTTTGCCCCCCAGGATACGCAGTATTTT
d_gene: NA; j_gene: TRBJ1-2; abundance: NA; v_gene: TRBV28; CDR3aa: CASSEPRDTNYGYTF; CDR3nt: TGTGCCAGCAGTGAACCCCGGGACACTAACTATGGCTACACCTTC
d_gene: TRBD1; j_gene: TRBJ1-3; abundance: NA; v_gene: TRBV28; CDR3aa: CASSLGTGGGNTIYF; CDR3nt: TGTGCCAGCAGTTTAGGGACAGGGGGGGGAAACACCATATATTTT
d_gene: NA; j_gene: TRBJ1-2; abundance: NA; v_gene: TRBV4-3; CDR3aa: CASSRSDAGRYGYTF; CDR3nt: TGCGCCAGCAGCCGATCGGATGCAGGGAGGTATGGCTACACCTTC
d_gene: TRBD1; j_gene: TRBJ2-5; abundance: NA; v_gene: TRBV29-1; CDR3aa: CSVRDRKETQYF; CDR3nt: TGCAGCGTAAGGGACAGAAAAGAGACCCAGTACTTC
d_gene: TRBD1; j_gene: TRBJ2-7; abundance: few; v_gene: TRBV5-1; CDR3aa: CASSLATGLNSYEQYF; CDR3nt: TGCGCCAGCAGCTTGGCGACAGGGCTTAACTCCTACGAGCAGTACTTC
d_gene: NA; j_gene: TRBJ1-3; abundance: once; v_gene: TRBV18; CDR3aa: CASSPWDRNTIYF; CDR3nt: TGTGCCAGCTCACCGTGGGACAGAAACACCATATATTTT
d_gene: TRBD2; j_gene: TRBJ2-5; abundance: NA; v_gene: TRBV5-1; CDR3aa: CASRKRTSGSPQETQYF; CDR3nt: TGCGCCAGCCGAAAAAGGACTAGCGGGAGTCCCCAAGAGACCCAGTACTTC
d_gene: TRBD1; j_gene: TRBJ2-5; abundance: NA; v_gene: TRBV19; CDR3aa: CASRDRGRETQYF; CDR3nt: TGTGCCAGTAGAGACAGGGGCAGAGAGACCCAGTACTTC
d_gene: NA; j_gene: TRBJ2-2; abundance: NA; v_gene: TRBV9; CDR3aa: CASSVAGPGELFF; CDR3nt: TGTGCCAGCAGCGTAGCAGGCCCCGGGGAGCTGTTTTTT
d_gene: NA; j_gene: TRBJ2-2; abundance: NA; v_gene: TRBV7-9; CDR3aa: CSSSLSTGELFF; CDR3nt: TGTTCCAGCAGCTTATCGACCGGGGAGCTGTTTTTT
d_gene: NA; j_gene: TRBJ2-6; abundance: few; v_gene: TRBV7-3; CDR3aa: CASSLEGAGANVLTF; CDR3nt: TGTGCCAGCAGCTTAGAGGGTGCTGGGGCCAACGTCCTGACTTTC
d_gene: NA; j_gene: TRBJ1-2; abundance: NA; v_gene: TRBV4-1; CDR3aa: CASSQEGRAYGYTF; CDR3nt: TGCGCCAGCAGCCAAGAGGGGAGGGCCTATGGCTACACCTTC
d_gene: TRBD1; j_gene: TRBJ1-1; abundance: NA; v_gene: TRBV18; CDR3aa: CASSPALPGQGGTEAFF; CDR3nt: TGTGCCAGCTCACCCGCCCTACCGGGACAGGGGGGAACTGAAGCTTTCTTT
d_gene: TRBD2; j_gene: TRBJ2-7; abundance: NA; v_gene: TRBV6-1; CDR3aa: CASSEIAGSAYEQYF; CDR3nt: TGTGCCAGCAGTGAGATAGCGGGATCGGCCTACGAGCAGTACTTC
d_gene: NA; j_gene: TRBJ1-5; abundance: NA; v_gene: TRBV6-5; CDR3aa: CASSYSRGAGQPQHF; CDR3nt: TGTGCCAGCAGTTACTCCCGGGGGGCTGGCCAGCCCCAGCATTTT
d_gene: TRBD1; j_gene: TRBJ1-3; abundance: NA; v_gene: TRBV4-3; CDR3aa: CASSQEPGTGGGNTIYF; CDR3nt: TGCGCCAGCAGCCAAGAACCCGGGACAGGGGGAGGAAACACCATATATTTT
d_gene: TRBD1; j_gene: TRBJ1-3; abundance: NA; v_gene: TRBV7-8; CDR3aa: CASSRDRGGNTIYF; CDR3nt: TGTGCCAGCAGCCGAGACAGGGGTGGAAACACCATATATTTT
d_gene: TRBD1; j_gene: TRBJ1-6; abundance: NA; v_gene: TRBV28; CDR3aa: CASIPGQTNSPLHF; CDR3nt: TGTGCCAGCATACCGGGACAGACGAATTCACCCCTCCACTTT
d_gene: NA; j_gene: TRBJ2-3; abundance: NA; v_gene: TRBV25-1; CDR3aa: CASSEYDSGYTDTQYF; CDR3nt: TGTGCCAGCAGTGAATATGATAGCGGCTACACAGATACGCAGTATTTT
d_gene: NA; j_gene: TRBJ2-2; abundance: NA; v_gene: TRBV11-3; CDR3aa: CASSATANTGELFF; CDR3nt: TGTGCCAGCTCCGCCACAGCGAACACCGGGGAGCTGTTTTTT
d_gene: NA; j_gene: TRBJ2-5; abundance: NA; v_gene: TRBV4-2; CDR3aa: CASSQDLWGGRETQYF; CDR3nt: TGTGCCAGCAGCCAAGATTTATGGGGGGGCCGAGAGACCCAGTACTTC
d_gene: NA; j_gene: TRBJ2-1; abundance: once; v_gene: TRBV5-6; CDR3aa: CASSFSVEQFF; CDR3nt: TGTGCCAGCAGCTTTTCAGTTGAGCAGTTCTTC
d_gene: NA; j_gene: TRBJ1-2; abundance: NA; v_gene: TRBV25-1; CDR3aa: CASNDRSGYTF; CDR3nt: TGTGCCAGCAATGACAGGTCCGGCTACACCTTC
d_gene: NA; j_gene: TRBJ1-2; abundance: NA; v_gene: TRBV20-1; CDR3aa: CSAIRDGYTF; CDR3nt: TGCAGTGCCATCAGGGATGGCTACACCTTC
d_gene: NA; j_gene: TRBJ2-5; abundance: NA; v_gene: TRBV10-3; CDR3aa: CAISGQAEETQYF; CDR3nt: TGTGCCATCAGTGGACAGGCCGAAGAGACCCAGTACTTC
d_gene: NA; j_gene: TRBJ1-5; abundance: NA; v_gene: TRBV6-5; CDR3aa: CASSKGQGQPQHF; CDR3nt: TGTGCCAGCAGCAAAGGGCAGGGACAGCCCCAGCATTTT
d_gene: NA; j_gene: TRBJ1-4; abundance: NA; v_gene: TRBV28; CDR3aa: CASSSGGQGATNEKLFF; CDR3nt: TGTGCCAGCAGTTCGGGGGGTCAGGGCGCAACTAATGAAAAACTGTTTTTT
d_gene: TRBD1; j_gene: TRBJ1-2; abundance: few; v_gene: TRBV7-9; CDR3aa: CASSSGQDVYGYTF; CDR3nt: TGTGCCAGCAGCTCAGGACAGGACGTTTATGGCTACACCTTC
d_gene: NA; j_gene: TRBJ2-5; abundance: NA; v_gene: TRBV2; CDR3aa: CASTAIVSAETQYF; CDR3nt: TGTGCCAGCACCGCGATTGTTAGCGCGGAGACCCAGTACTTC
d_gene: TRBD1; j_gene: TRBJ1-5; abundance: once; v_gene: TRBV19; CDR3aa: CASSTRQGGNQPQHF; CDR3nt: TGTGCCAGTAGTACCCGACAGGGAGGCAATCAGCCCCAGCATTTT
d_gene: TRBD1; j_gene: TRBJ2-5; abundance: NA; v_gene: TRBV5-4; CDR3aa: CASSYLDRGQETQYF; CDR3nt: TGTGCCAGCAGCTACCTGGACAGGGGGCAAGAGACCCAGTACTTC
d_gene: TRBD1; j_gene: TRBJ1-4; abundance: NA; v_gene: TRBV28; CDR3aa: CASSRTGVNEKLFF; CDR3nt: TGTGCCAGCAGCCGGACAGGGGTAAATGAAAAACTGTTTTTT
d_gene: TRBD1; j_gene: TRBJ2-7; abundance: NA; v_gene: TRBV6-1; CDR3aa: CASNTGTGRYEQYF; CDR3nt: TGTGCCAGCAATACGGGGACAGGGCGCTACGAGCAGTACTTC
d_gene: NA; j_gene: TRBJ2-5; abundance: NA; v_gene: TRBV5-4; CDR3aa: CASSTSGEETQYF; CDR3nt: TGTGCCAGCAGTACCTCAGGGGAAGAGACCCAGTACTTC
d_gene: TRBD2; j_gene: TRBJ2-2; abundance: few; v_gene: TRBV19; CDR3aa: CASSIARGGDTGELFF; CDR3nt: TGTGCCAGTAGTATAGCCCGGGGGGGCGACACCGGGGAGCTGTTTTTT
d_gene: TRBD2; j_gene: TRBJ2-5; abundance: NA; v_gene: TRBV2; CDR3aa: CASSLGTSGGGPQYF; CDR3nt: TGTGCCAGCAGCCTTGGGACTAGCGGGGGGGGGCCCCAGTACTTC
d_gene: NA; j_gene: TRBJ2-7; abundance: NA; v_gene: TRBV5-8; CDR3aa: CASSRGGGSSYEQYF; CDR3nt: TGTGCCAGCAGCCGGGGAGGGGGGAGCTCCTACGAGCAGTACTTC
d_gene: NA; j_gene: TRBJ1-5; abundance: NA; v_gene: TRBV28; CDR3aa: CASSSPHRQYSNQPQHF; CDR3nt: TGTGCCAGCAGTTCCCCCCACAGACAATATAGCAATCAGCCCCAGCATTTT
d_gene: TRBD1; j_gene: TRBJ2-7; abundance: NA; v_gene: TRBV4-1; CDR3aa: CASSPPQGTRYF; CDR3nt: TGCGCCAGCAGCCCCCCACAGGGGACCAGATACTTC
d_gene: NA; j_gene: TRBJ1-5; abundance: NA; v_gene: TRBV27; CDR3aa: CASSLLGNQPQHF; CDR3nt: TGTGCCAGCAGTTTACTAGGAAATCAGCCCCAGCATTTT